This T cell receptor (beta chain) is drawn from a study of blood T cell repertoires in COVID-19. As for the study in general: Nucleic acid was either cDNA or gDNA, and it came from T cells, B-cell-depleted T cells, or PBMCs.

Here immunoSEQ multiplex PCR was the method, and the copy in TCRdb shows in-frame clones only, minus some. The sample has about 54,000 clones; roughly 76% are singletons. The CDR3 sequence is 14 residues long. The germline gives CDR1 MGHRA, CDR2 YSYEKL. With 1 base removed from V and 4 bases from J, the gap between germline ends came to 10 bases. Sequences were obtained from peripheral blood. The chain couples TRBV4-1 to TRBJ1-2, with D perhaps matching TRBD1 (6 bases). This TCR came from a woman aged 60 to 75 with acute or convalescent COVID-19. Written as DNA, the CDR3 is TGCGCCAGCAGCCAAGGGAGGGGGGGCTATGGCTACACCTTC. It specifies CASSQGRGGYGYTF.